A selection of T cell receptor beta chains follows, all from one sample in a study of T cell responses to AZD1222 COVID-19 vaccine. The assay was immunoSEQ multiplex PCR, and TCRdb's table has in-frame clones only and misses some. Altogether approximately 190,000 clones are present, approximately 94% being singletons, with the ten largest covering 7.5% to 10%. The sequencing used peripheral blood, collected on day 0 of AZD1222 vaccination. These receptors all come from an adult in good health. CDR3s include the opening cysteine and the closing phenylalanine or tryptophan. Fields, in order: clone size, D gene, CDR3 length, J gene, V gene, CDR3 DNA, CDR3 protein. A D gene is named only where the DNA matches it firmly. Clone size is stated in some rows and not others, as once, few, many or a class when expanded.

size: NA
D: NA
length: 11
J: TRBJ2-7
V: TRBV7-2
DNA: TGTGCCAGCAGTTCCTTCTACGAGCAGTACTTC
CDR3: CASSSFYEQYF

size: once
D: NA
length: 15
J: TRBJ1-2
V: TRBV3-1/TRBV3-2
DNA: TGTGCCAGCAGCCAAGATCCGATAGGGAACTATGGCTACACCTTC
CDR3: CASSQDPIGNYGYTF

size: NA
D: TRBD1
length: 14
J: TRBJ1-2
V: TRBV27
DNA: TGTGCCAGCAGTTCAGACAGGGGTCAGCGTGGCTACACCTTC
CDR3: CASSSDRGQRGYTF

size: NA
D: NA
length: 13
J: TRBJ1-2
V: TRBV14
DNA: TGTGCCAGCAGTCTCCAAGGGAGCTATGGCTACACCTTC
CDR3: CASSLQGSYGYTF

size: NA
D: NA
length: 18
J: TRBJ2-1
V: TRBV5-1
DNA: TGCGCCAGCAGCTTGGCCTGGAGGCAGCACCTTTACTACAATGAGCAGTTCTTC
CDR3: CASSLAWRQHLYYNEQFF

size: NA
D: NA
length: 14
J: TRBJ2-2
V: TRBV5-1
DNA: TGCGCCAGCAGCTTGGGACTAGTTTTAGGGGAGCTGTTTTTT
CDR3: CASSLGLVLGELFF

size: NA
D: NA
length: 13
J: TRBJ2-1
V: TRBV9
DNA: TGTGCCAGCAGCGTACACGGGGGTGTTGATCAGTTCTTC
CDR3: CASSVHGGVDQFF

size: NA
D: TRBD1
length: 16
J: TRBJ2-2
V: TRBV5-1
DNA: TGCGCCAGCAGCTTGGATCAGGGGGCAAGCACCGGGGAGCTGTTTTTT
CDR3: CASSLDQGASTGELFF

size: NA
D: NA
length: 17
J: TRBJ1-3
V: TRBV19
DNA: TGTGCCAGTAGTATGAGGGTGATGCCTGAACTCGGAAACACCATATATTTT
CDR3: CASSMRVMPELGNTIYF

size: once
D: NA
length: 13
J: TRBJ2-7
V: TRBV28
DNA: TGTGCCAGCAGTTTAGCACAGGGCTACGAGCAGTACTTC
CDR3: CASSLAQGYEQYF

size: NA
D: NA
length: 17
J: TRBJ2-3
V: TRBV9
DNA: TGTGCCAGCAGCGTAGATCGAGGGGTGGGGGAGCCAGATACGCAGTATTTT
CDR3: CASSVDRGVGEPDTQYF

size: NA
D: NA
length: 17
J: TRBJ2-2
V: TRBV5-4
DNA: TGTGCCAGCAGCGCTGTACTATCCGTTATAGGCACCGGGGAGCTGTTTTTT
CDR3: CASSAVLSVIGTGELFF

size: NA
D: NA
length: 14
J: TRBJ1-5
V: TRBV24-1
DNA: TGTGCCACCAGTTTACAGGGAGGATATCAGCCCCAGCATTTT
CDR3: CATSLQGGYQPQHF

size: NA
D: TRBD2
length: 15
J: TRBJ2-7
V: TRBV6-5
DNA: TGTGCCGGAGCTAGCGGGTATCCGATCTTGAGGGAGCAGTACTTC
CDR3: CAGASGYPILREQYF

size: NA
D: NA
length: 14
J: TRBJ1-2
V: TRBV7-9
DNA: TGTGCCAGCAGCTTAGGTCGACGGGGGGGTGGCTACACCTTC
CDR3: CASSLGRRGGGYTF

size: NA
D: NA
length: 13
J: TRBJ1-1
V: TRBV6-5
DNA: TGTGCCAGCAGTTACGGGGAGGGAACTGAAGCTTTCTTT
CDR3: CASSYGEGTEAFF

size: NA
D: TRBD1
length: 14
J: TRBJ2-7
V: TRBV24-1
DNA: TGTGCCACCAGTGAGCGACAGGGTAGCTACGAGCAGTACTTC
CDR3: CATSERQGSYEQYF

size: NA
D: NA
length: 12
J: TRBJ2-5
V: TRBV7-2
DNA: TGTGCCAGCAGCTTCGACCAAGAGACCCAGTACTTC
CDR3: CASSFDQETQYF

size: few
D: NA
length: 15
J: TRBJ1-4
V: TRBV7-2
DNA: TGTGCCAGCAGCTTAGACCCAGGGGTGGGTGAAAAACTGTTTTTT
CDR3: CASSLDPGVGEKLFF

size: NA
D: NA
length: 13
J: TRBJ2-5
V: TRBV20-1
DNA: TGCAGTGCAAGTTGGGACTCCCAAGAGACCCAGTACTTC
CDR3: CSASWDSQETQYF

size: NA
D: NA
length: 15
J: TRBJ1-1
V: TRBV5-6
DNA: TGTGCCAGCAGCTTGGCTCGTTTGCAGAACACTGAAGCTTTCTTT
CDR3: CASSLARLQNTEAFF

size: NA
D: TRBD2
length: 14
J: TRBJ2-2
V: TRBV10-3
DNA: TGTGCCATCGGGAGGGACTCTTACACCGGGGAGCTGTTTTTT
CDR3: CAIGRDSYTGELFF

size: NA
D: NA
length: 14
J: TRBJ2-3
V: TRBV24-1
DNA: TGTGCCACCAGTGATTTGGGAAGGGCAGATACGCAGTATTTT
CDR3: CATSDLGRADTQYF

size: NA
D: TRBD2
length: 16
J: TRBJ2-3
V: TRBV29-1
DNA: TGCAGCGCCCTATCCGGGGGACTAGCAAGGTTGGGTACGCAGTATTTT
CDR3: CSALSGGLARLGTQYF

size: few
D: NA
length: 12
J: TRBJ1-2
V: TRBV9
DNA: TGTGCCAGCAGCGTAGAGGGGGGTGGCTACACCTTC
CDR3: CASSVEGGGYTF

size: NA
D: NA
length: 15
J: TRBJ1-1
V: TRBV5-5
DNA: TGTGCCAGCAGCTTGTCTGGGAGTTCGTTCTCTGAAGCTTTCTTT
CDR3: CASSLSGSSFSEAFF

size: NA
D: NA
length: 14
J: TRBJ2-7
V: TRBV7-2
DNA: TGTGCCAGCATCCTAGGCCCGGCCTCCTACGAGCAGTACTTC
CDR3: CASILGPASYEQYF

size: NA
D: NA
length: 12
J: TRBJ2-7
V: TRBV30
DNA: TGTGCCTGTGATTCACGGATCTACGAGCAGTACTTC
CDR3: CACDSRIYEQYF

size: NA
D: NA
length: 11
J: TRBJ1-1
V: TRBV3-1/TRBV3-2
DNA: TGTGCCAGCACCCCCCGCACTGAAGCTTTCTTT
CDR3: CASTPRTEAFF

size: NA
D: TRBD1
length: 14
J: TRBJ1-2
V: TRBV3-1/TRBV3-2
DNA: TGTGCCAGCAGCCAGAAGGACAGGGACTATGGCTACACCTTC
CDR3: CASSQKDRDYGYTF

size: NA
D: TRBD1
length: 13
J: TRBJ1-1
V: TRBV5-1
DNA: TGCGCCAGCGGGGACAGGGTTAACACTGAAGCTTTCTTT
CDR3: CASGDRVNTEAFF

size: NA
D: NA
length: 15
J: TRBJ1-3
V: TRBV27
DNA: TGTGCCAGCAGTTTATCGGGTTCGCTTGGAAACACCATATATTTT
CDR3: CASSLSGSLGNTIYF

size: NA
D: TRBD1
length: 17
J: TRBJ1-3
V: TRBV4-2
DNA: TGTGCCAGCAGCCAAGGGGCAGGGGGAGGATTTGGAAACACCATATATTTT
CDR3: CASSQGAGGGFGNTIYF

size: NA
D: NA
length: 15
J: TRBJ1-6
V: TRBV5-1
DNA: TGCGCCAGCAGCTTTTCCAGCTCCTATAATTCACCCCTCCACTTT
CDR3: CASSFSSSYNSPLHF

size: NA
D: TRBD1
length: 16
J: TRBJ2-7
V: TRBV5-4
DNA: TGTGCCAGCAGCCCGGGACCTGGACAGGACCTATACGAGCAGTACTTC
CDR3: CASSPGPGQDLYEQYF

size: NA
D: NA
length: 13
J: TRBJ2-7
V: TRBV4-2
DNA: TGTGCCAGCAGCCAAGATTGGAAAGACGAGCAGTACTTC
CDR3: CASSQDWKDEQYF

size: NA
D: TRBD2
length: 16
J: TRBJ2-2
V: TRBV11-3
DNA: TGTGCCAGCAGCTTAGATCAATTTCGGGAGGCCGGGGAGCTGTTTTTT
CDR3: CASSLDQFREAGELFF

size: NA
D: NA
length: 19
J: TRBJ1-5
V: TRBV19
DNA: TGTGCCAGTAGTACCCGAAACCCGGGACAACTGTATAGCAATCAGCCCCAGCATTTT
CDR3: CASSTRNPGQLYSNQPQHF

size: few
D: TRBD2
length: 17
J: TRBJ2-7
V: TRBV2
DNA: TGTGCCAGCAGCTGGCCGGGACTAGCGGGAGGCACCACCGAGCAGTACTTC
CDR3: CASSWPGLAGGTTEQYF

size: NA
D: TRBD2
length: 15
J: TRBJ2-3
V: TRBV9
DNA: TGTGCCAGCAGCCCACACCTAGCGGCCACAGATACGCAGTATTTT
CDR3: CASSPHLAATDTQYF

size: NA
D: NA
length: 14
J: TRBJ1-3
V: TRBV7-6
DNA: TGTGCCAGCAGCTCGACAGGACCTGGAAACACCATATATTTT
CDR3: CASSSTGPGNTIYF

size: NA
D: NA
length: 14
J: TRBJ2-2
V: TRBV24-1
DNA: TGTGCCACCAGTGTCACAGGGCAGGGCGGGGAGCTGTTTTTT
CDR3: CATSVTGQGGELFF

size: NA
D: TRBD2
length: 15
J: TRBJ2-1
V: TRBV6-5
DNA: TGTGCCAGCAGATGGGGGACTAGGGGTGGCAATGAGCAGTTCTTC
CDR3: CASRWGTRGGNEQFF

size: NA
D: TRBD2
length: 15
J: TRBJ2-5
V: TRBV7-3
DNA: TGTGCCAGCAGCTTGGGCGTAGGACTAGTGGAGACCCAGTACTTC
CDR3: CASSLGVGLVETQYF

size: once
D: NA
length: 14
J: TRBJ2-7
V: TRBV5-4
DNA: TGTGCCAGCAGCTTGTCCGAGGGCTCCTACGAGCAGTACTTC
CDR3: CASSLSEGSYEQYF

size: NA
D: TRBD1
length: 15
J: TRBJ1-5
V: TRBV6-5
DNA: TGTGCCAGCAGTTACGCACAGGGGGAGGGCCAGCCCCAGCATTTT
CDR3: CASSYAQGEGQPQHF

size: NA
D: NA
length: 15
J: TRBJ2-1
V: TRBV6-6
DNA: TGTGCCAGCACCCCACGGGGGAACGGATTCGGTGAGCAGTTCTTC
CDR3: CASTPRGNGFGEQFF

size: NA
D: NA
length: 13
J: TRBJ2-1
V: TRBV27
DNA: TGTGCCAGCAGTGATAACGACAGTAATGAGCAGTTCTTC
CDR3: CASSDNDSNEQFF

size: NA
D: NA
length: 15
J: TRBJ1-5
V: TRBV19
DNA: TGTGCCAGTAGAAAGGGCGTATATAGCAATCAGCCCCAGCATTTT
CDR3: CASRKGVYSNQPQHF

size: NA
D: NA
length: 11
J: TRBJ2-7
V: TRBV2
DNA: TGTGCCAGCCGTCCCCGCTACGAGCAGTACTTC
CDR3: CASRPRYEQYF

size: NA
D: NA
length: 13
J: TRBJ2-7
V: TRBV5-4
DNA: TGTGCCAGCAGCACGGGACGGGGCGGCGAGCAGTACTTC
CDR3: CASSTGRGGEQYF

size: NA
D: NA
length: 12
J: TRBJ2-4
V: TRBV29-1
DNA: TGCAGCGCCAAGCTAGCCAAAAACATTCAGTACTTC
CDR3: CSAKLAKNIQYF

size: NA
D: TRBD1
length: 17
J: TRBJ2-6
V: TRBV19
DNA: TGTGCCAGTAGGGACAGGGGGGTTAACTCTGGGGCCAACGTCCTGACTTTC
CDR3: CASRDRGVNSGANVLTF

size: many
D: NA
length: 12
J: TRBJ1-2
V: TRBV2
DNA: TGTGCCAGCAGCGAACAGGGTTATGGCTACACCTTC
CDR3: CASSEQGYGYTF

size: NA
D: NA
length: 15
J: TRBJ1-5
V: TRBV5-4
DNA: TGTGCCAGCAGCTTGGGTGGGGGGGGCGATCAGCCCCAGCATTTT
CDR3: CASSLGGGGDQPQHF